What follows describes a single TCR beta chain. Its cognate antigen is unknown. Researchers set a sequencing depth target of 1 in 200,000 to 1 in 1 million T cells. Sequencing was performed with immunoSEQ multiplex PCR; in TCRdb, only in-frame clones are kept and a portion is missing. Of over 250,000 clones detected, around 69% appear once; the ten largest clones hold roughly 5.7%. The sample is drawn from a study of cytotoxic CD8 clonotypes in ibrutinib-treated CLL. The overall study: The study recorded mean values of about 260,000 productive templates and approximately 90,000 productive rearrangements per sample.

The germline CDR1 and CDR2 sequences are LGHNT and FRNRAP. Trimming removed 6 bases at V and 4 bases at J, with 13 bases between. The CDR3 runs to 13 residues. Study-level findings and limits: Baseline clonality was higher than in age-matched healthy donors and moved in step with circulating CD8+ T-cell counts. The study found clonality rose at ibrutinib response, then fell toward baseline at progression.

The TCR comes from a human donor with chronic lymphocytic leukemia. The V gene is TRBV12-5, the J gene TRBJ2-7, with TRBD1 as a possible D gene (6 bases). The starting material was PBMCs, obtained at disease progression, from a patient treated with ibrutinib. Written as DNA, the CDR3 is TGTGCTAGTGGGTGGGACACCATTTACGAGCAGTACTTC. As protein: CASGWDTIYEQYF.